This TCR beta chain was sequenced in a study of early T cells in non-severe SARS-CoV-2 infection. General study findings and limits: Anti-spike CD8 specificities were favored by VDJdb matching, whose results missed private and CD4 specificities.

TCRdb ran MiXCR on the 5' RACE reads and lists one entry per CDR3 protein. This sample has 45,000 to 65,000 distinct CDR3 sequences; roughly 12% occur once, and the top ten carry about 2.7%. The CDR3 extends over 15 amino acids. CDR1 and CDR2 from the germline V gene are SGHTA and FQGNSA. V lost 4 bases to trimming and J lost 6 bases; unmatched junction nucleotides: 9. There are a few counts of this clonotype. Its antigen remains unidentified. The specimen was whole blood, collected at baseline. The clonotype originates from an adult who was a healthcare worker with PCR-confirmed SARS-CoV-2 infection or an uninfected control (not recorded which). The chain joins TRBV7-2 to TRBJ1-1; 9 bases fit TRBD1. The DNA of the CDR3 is TGTGCCAGCAGCTGGAGTACAGGGGGCTCCGCTGAAGCTTTCTTT. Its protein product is CASSWSTGGSAEAFF. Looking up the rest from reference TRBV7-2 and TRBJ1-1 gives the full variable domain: GAGVSQSPSNKVTEKGKDVELRCDPISGHTALYWYRQSLGQGLEFLIYFQGNSAPDKSGLPSDRFSAERTGGSVSTLTIQRTQQEDSAVYLCASSWSTGGSAEAFFGQGTRLTVV.